These 29 T cell receptor beta chains were all obtained from the same sample, sequenced in a study of blood T cell repertoires in COVID-19. Profiled with immunoSEQ multiplex PCR; TCRdb holds only in-frame clones, not every one. The sample contains about 410,000 clones, about 88% of which appear only once. Sequencing was carried out using peripheral blood. The source is a woman aged 40 to 50 with COVID-19, enrolled during active disease.

The chain couples TRBV7-2 to TRBJ1-6; 8 bases are shared with TRBD1. V lost 1 base and J lost 8; bases outside the gene matches: 7. CDR1 SGHTA and CDR2 FQGNSA come from the germline V gene. The CDR3 is 16 amino acids. This CDR3 reads CASSLGSGGFDSPLHF. As DNA, the CDR3 is TGTGCCAGCAGCTTAGGGTCAGGGGGCTTCGATTCACCCCTCCACTTT.

V is TRBV11-2 and J is TRBJ1-5, with a possible D match to TRBD1 (5 bases). The V end lost 1 base, the J end lost 12 bases, and 10 bases lay between the germline ends. CDR3 length: 12 amino acids. CDR1 SGHAT and CDR2 FQNNGV come from the germline V gene. The CDR3 protein is CASSLGRGYQHF. The CDR3, as DNA: TGTGCCAGCAGCTTAGGGAGGGGTTACCAGCATTTT.

The genes are TRBV28 and TRBJ2-2; 15 bases fit TRBD2. Per the germline V gene, CDR1 is MDHEN and CDR2 is SYDVKM. J lost 5 bases, V lost 4 bases, and 11 bases had no gene match. CDR3 size: 19 residues. This CDR3 reads CASSYNAGTSGRRTGELFF. Written as DNA, the CDR3 is TGTGCCAGCAGTTATAACGCTGGGACTAGCGGGAGGAGGACCGGGGAGCTGTTTTTT.

The gene calls are TRBV7-2 and TRBJ1-4; 8 nucleotides match TRBD1. Germline CDR1 SGHTA, CDR2 FQGNSA. The V segment lost 4 bases and the J segment 2 bases; nucleotides outside the gene matches: 3. This CDR3 is built from 15 residues. The CDR3 nucleotides are TGTGCCAGCAGCTACCGACAGGGGACTAATGAAAAACTGTTTTTT. It is translated as CASSYRQGTNEKLFF.

The chain recombines TRBV2 with TRBJ2-7, with a possible D match to TRBD2 (5 bases). The CDR3 is made up of 12 amino acids. CDR1 and CDR2 from the germline V gene are SNHLY and FYNNEI. V was trimmed by 7 bases and J by 3 bases, leaving 10 bases between them. DNA of the CDR3: TGTGCCAGCAACTCCGGGATCTACGAGCAGTACTTC. It specifies CASNSGIYEQYF.

V and J are TRBV30 and TRBJ2-1; D call uncertain. The V end lost 0 bases, the J end lost 7 bases, and 4 bases lay between the germline ends. From germline, CDR1 is GTSNPN and CDR2 SVGIG (reference sequence). This CDR3 spans 11 amino acids. CDR3 amino acids: CAWSVLNEQFF. The DNA of the CDR3 is TGTGCCTGGAGTGTCCTTAATGAGCAGTTCTTC.

The chain recombines TRBV3-1 (or the pseudogene TRBV3-2) with TRBJ1-3; D gene unclear. Trimming removed 1 base from V and 4 bases from J, with 8 bases in between. Germline CDR1 is LGHDT and CDR2 is YNNKEL (reference sequence). This CDR3 comprises 14 residues. This CDR3 reads CASSQGGPGNTIYF. DNA of the CDR3: TGTGCCAGCAGCCAAGGAGGTCCCGGAAACACCATATATTTT.

V is TRBV4-3 and J is TRBJ2-3; D ambiguous. Trimming cost V 1 base and J 3 bases, with 11 bases left between them. Germline V gene lookup returns CDR1 LGHNA and CDR2 YSLEER. The CDR3 consists of 15 residues. The CDR3 sequence: CASSQGPHGTDTQYF. In DNA, the CDR3 is TGCGCCAGCAGCCAAGGGCCCCACGGGACAGATACGCAGTATTTT.

The J gene is TRBJ2-7, the V gene TRBV9; the D gene is possibly TRBD1 (6 bases). The CDR3 extends over 13 amino acids. The germline CDR1 and CDR2 sequences are SGDLS and YYNGEE. The germline V and J ends were trimmed by 4 bases and 1 base, with 9 bases remaining between them. The CDR3 is CASSPTGSYEQYF. As DNA, the CDR3 is TGTGCCAGCAGCCCGACAGGATCCTACGAGCAGTACTTC.

V gene TRBV27 combines with J gene TRBJ1-6; 9 nucleotides line up with TRBD1. The germline CDR1 and CDR2 sequences are MNHEY and SMNVEV (reference sequence). This CDR3 is 16 amino acids long. J gave up 5 bases and V 6 bases, and 8 bases lay outside the gene matches. The CDR3, as DNA: TGTGCCAGCAGCCCGACAAGGGACAGGGATAATTCACCCCTCCACTTT. Amino acids: CASSPTRDRDNSPLHF.

The V gene is TRBV7-2, the J gene TRBJ1-2, with 12 positions matching TRBD1. Per the germline V gene, CDR1 is SGHTA and CDR2 is FQGNSA. Trimming removed 1 base from V and 7 bases from J; junction bases left unmatched: 4. The CDR3 has 15 residues. The CDR3 here is CASSLVGQGAGGYTF. CDR3 bases: TGTGCCAGCAGCTTAGTGGGACAGGGGGCAGGTGGCTACACCTTC. Together with reference TRBV7-2 and TRBJ1-2, the CDR3 gives the full variable domain: GAGVSQSPSNKVTEKGKDVELRCDPISGHTALYWYRQSLGQGLEFLIYFQGNSAPDKSGLPSDRFSAERTGGSVSTLTIQRTQQEDSAVYLCASSLVGQGAGGYTFGSGTRLTVV.

The V gene is TRBV5-1, the J gene TRBJ2-1; 11 bases align to TRBD1. The CDR3 covers 14 residues. Looked up from germline, CDR1 is SGHRS and CDR2 is YFSETQ. V dropped 6 bases and J dropped 7; count of bases not matched to a gene: 6. CDR3 DNA: TGCGCCAGCACTTCCGGGACAGGGGGTAATGAGCAGTTCTTC. The encoded protein is CASTSGTGGNEQFF.

The CDR3 is CSAPGQGKLFF. The CDR3 coding sequence is TGCAGTGCTCCCGGACAGGGAAAACTGTTTTTT. The rearrangement uses TRBV20-1 and TRBJ1-4, with 8 bases lining up with TRBD1. Germline V gene sequence: CDR1 DFQATT, CDR2 SNEGSKA (reference sequence). This CDR3 has 11 residues. V trimming: 5 bases; J trimming: 10 bases; junction bases outside the gene matches: 3.

This clone was found a few times. V usage is TRBV13 and J usage is TRBJ1-1; 9 nucleotides match TRBD1. V lost 6 bases to trimming and J lost 1 base; unmatched junction nucleotides: 0. Germline V gives CDR1 PRHDT, CDR2 FYEKMQ (reference sequence). CDR3 length: 13 amino acids. In DNA, the CDR3 is TGTGCCAGCAGGGGACAGGGGAACACTGAAGCTTTCTTT. Translated: CASRGQGNTEAFF.

The CDR3 reads CASSLVVAGDNEQFF. CDR3 DNA: TGTGCCAGCAGCTTAGTGGTAGCGGGAGACAATGAGCAGTTCTTC. This chain connects TRBV7-2 to TRBJ2-1; 9 nucleotides match TRBD2. Germline V lookup: CDR1 SGHTA, CDR2 FQGNSA. V gave up 1 base and J gave up 5 bases; unmatched junction bases: 3. CDR3 length: 15 residues.

A few counts support this clone. J is TRBJ1-1 and V is TRBV7-6, with D possibly being TRBD1 (6 bases). This CDR3 spans 13 amino acids. Germline lookup yields CDR1 SGHVS and CDR2 FNYEAQ. Between the trimmed V and J ends, which lost 5 bases and 6 bases, there was a span of 13 bases. Here the CDR3 reads CASSSRGGAEAFF. The CDR3 nucleotides are TGTGCCAGCAGCAGTAGAGGGGGTGCTGAAGCTTTCTTT.

J is TRBJ2-3 and V is TRBV5-5; D unclear. The germline V gene encodes CDR1 SGHKS and CDR2 YYEKEE (reference sequence). Trimming took off 2 bases at V and 6 bases at J, with 4 bases between the two ends. This CDR3 is built from 11 residues. The CDR3 loop is CASSFYDTQYF. In DNA form, the CDR3 reads TGTGCCAGCAGCTTTTATGATACGCAGTATTTT. Together with reference TRBV5-5 and TRBJ2-3, the CDR3 gives the full variable domain: DAGVTQSPTHLIKTRGQQVTLRCSPISGHKSVSWYQQVLGQGPQFIFQYYEKEERGRGNFPDRFSARQFPNYSSELNVNALLLGDSALYLCASSFYDTQYFGPGTRLTVL.

The chain links TRBV4-1 to TRBJ2-6, with D tentatively TRBD2 (6 bases). Between the trimmed V and J ends, which lost 1 base and 0 bases, there was a span of 7 bases. This CDR3 is 16 amino acids long. In germline, CDR1 is MGHRA, CDR2 YSYEKL. This CDR3 is CASSQAGDSGANVLTF. CDR3 nucleotides: TGCGCCAGCAGCCAAGCGGGAGACTCTGGGGCCAACGTCCTGACTTTC.

The chain joins TRBV28 to TRBJ1-6; no firm D call. This CDR3 contains 16 residues. Per germline, CDR1 MDHEN and CDR2 SYDVKM. Trimming cost V 6 bases and J 9 bases, with 21 bases left between them. The CDR3 region is CASRSSVGRVFSPLHF. The DNA of the CDR3 is TGTGCCAGCAGGTCCTCGGTCGGGAGGGTATTTTCACCCCTCCACTTT.

The V call is TRBV21-1, the J call TRBJ2-6; the table names TRBD2, a call not compared with the DNA. TRBV21-1 constitutes a pseudogene. The CDR3 totals 16 residues. CDR3 nucleotides: TGTGCCAGCAGCCATTCCGCGGGGGAAGGGGCCAACGTCCTGACTTTC. Translating it yields CASSHSAGEGANVLTF.

The chain combines TRBV15 with TRBJ1-2; TRBD1 aligns across 9 bases. The germline V gene has CDR1 LNHNV and CDR2 YYDKDF (reference sequence). V shed 2 bases and J 4 bases; nucleotides not matched to a gene: 5. The CDR3 totals 15 residues. CDR3 sequence (DNA): TGTGCCACCAGCAGACGGGCGACAGGGGGCTATGGCTACACCTTC. As protein: CATSRRATGGYGYTF.

The CDR3 protein is CASSWGDREGSPLHF. DNA of the CDR3: TGTGCCAGCAGTTGGGGGGACAGGGAAGGGTCACCCCTCCACTTT. The chain has TRBV28 and TRBJ1-6; 9 nucleotides align to TRBD1. Germline loops: CDR1 MDHEN, CDR2 SYDVKM. Trimming removed 4 bases from V and 10 bases from J; junction bases left unmatched: 8. The length of the CDR3 is 15 residues.

This rearrangement joins TRBV6-5 to TRBJ2-2, with TRBD1 matching over 7 bases. Trimming cost V 2 bases and J 0 bases; bases outside gene matches: 3. The CDR3 is 16 amino acids. Germline V gene lookup returns CDR1 MNHEY and CDR2 SVGAGI. This CDR3 reads CASSYQTGSNTGELFF. The CDR3 region has the DNA TGTGCCAGCAGTTACCAGACAGGGTCGAACACCGGGGAGCTGTTTTTT.

The J gene is TRBJ1-1, the V gene TRBV14; D is perhaps TRBD1 (6 bases). The V end lost 5 bases, the J end lost 2 bases, and 9 bases lay between the germline ends. Germline values: CDR1 SGHDN, CDR2 FVKESK. The CDR3 is 13 residues long. CDR3 nucleotides: TGTGCCAGCAGCGGACAGTTTAACACTGAAGCTTTCTTT. Its protein is CASSGQFNTEAFF.

The CDR3: CASSQGGGDQPQHF. The CDR3 nucleotides read TGTGCCAGCAGCCAAGGGGGAGGGGATCAGCCCCAGCATTTT. This chain uses TRBV3-1 (or the pseudogene TRBV3-2) with TRBJ1-5; the D gene is possibly TRBD1 (5 bases). Germline lookup yields CDR1 LGHDT and CDR2 YNNKEL (reference sequence). This CDR3 is built from 14 residues. V gave up 1 base and J gave up 5 bases, with 9 bases separating them.

This chain uses TRBV27 with TRBJ1-4, with D maybe TRBD1 (6 bases). With 6 bases removed from V and 7 bases from J, the gap between germline ends came to 21 bases. CDR1 is MNHEY, CDR2 SMNVEV, per germline (reference sequence). CDR3 length: 16 amino acids. CDR3 loop: CASSLHGAGAREKLFF. CDR3 in DNA: TGTGCCAGCAGCTTACATGGGGCGGGGGCGCGTGAAAAACTGTTTTTT.

The gene calls are TRBV7-3 and TRBJ1-1; 9 bases agree with TRBD1. This CDR3 region has 16 residues. J was trimmed by 0 bases and V by 4 bases; bases with no gene match: 6. Germline CDR1 is SGHTA and CDR2 is FQGTGA. CDR3 nucleotides: TGTGCCAGCAGCTCCCGGACAGGGGAAATGAACACTGAAGCTTTCTTT. It encodes CASSSRTGEMNTEAFF.

The chain is built from TRBV18 and TRBJ2-7; possible D gene TRBD1, 5 bases. The V gene's germline CDR1 is KGHSH and CDR2 LQKENI. This CDR3 has 13 residues. V was shortened by 10 bases and J by 1 base, with 14 bases between the two germline ends. CDR3 DNA sequence: TGTGCCACCAAGACAGCTACTTCCTACGAGCAGTACTTC. Protein: CATKTATSYEQYF.

The rearrangement uses TRBV30 and TRBJ1-2; TRBD1 is a possible D gene (5 bases). Germline V gene sequence: CDR1 GTSNPN, CDR2 SVGIG (reference sequence). V was cut by 4 bases and J by 5 bases, with 14 bases left in between. The CDR3 contains 13 residues. CDR3 residues: CAWNAGTAYGYTF. The CDR3 DNA is TGTGCCTGGAACGCCGGGACTGCTTATGGCTACACCTTC.